This TCR beta chain was sequenced for a study of blood T cell repertoires in COVID-19. Study-level information: COVID-19 samples, acute and convalescent, were from the United States, Italy and Spain. From T cells, B-cell-depleted T cells, or PBMCs came the material, which was cDNA or gDNA.

CDR3 length equals 15 residues. Germline V gives CDR1 LNHDA, CDR2 SQIVND (reference sequence). The V end lost 0 bases, the J end lost 4 bases, and 10 bases lay between the germline ends. Cohort placement rested on clinical history that participants reported themselves. Original processing notes: Counts of nucleated cells, estimated from reference gene primer amplification, were obtained. TCRdb's table, derived via immunoSEQ multiplex PCR, lists solely in-frame clones and lacks some. Clone size and V and J calls were adopted from that table, with D and trimming inferred from the DNA. Of about 430,000 clones listed, approximately 90% are singletons.

The rearrangement links TRBV19 to TRBJ1-5; possibly TRBD1 for D (5 bases). This sequence originates from a woman in her 30s with acute COVID-19. Sequencing used PBMCs or T cells enriched from blood (not recorded which). In DNA, the CDR3 is TGTGCCAGTAGTATAGAAGGGGCGCTAAATCAGCCCCAGCATTTT. The encoded protein is CASSIEGALNQPQHF.